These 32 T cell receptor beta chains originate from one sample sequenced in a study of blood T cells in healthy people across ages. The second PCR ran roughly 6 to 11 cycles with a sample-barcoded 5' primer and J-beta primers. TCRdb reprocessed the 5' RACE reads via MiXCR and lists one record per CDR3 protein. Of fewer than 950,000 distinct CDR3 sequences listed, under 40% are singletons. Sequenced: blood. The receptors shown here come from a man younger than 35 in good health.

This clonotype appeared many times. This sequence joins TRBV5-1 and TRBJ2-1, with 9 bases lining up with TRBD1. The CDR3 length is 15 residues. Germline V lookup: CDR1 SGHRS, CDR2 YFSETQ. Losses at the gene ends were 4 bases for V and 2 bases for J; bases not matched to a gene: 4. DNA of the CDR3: TGCGCCAGCAGCCCCCGACAGGGGGCCTACAATGAGCAGTTCTTC. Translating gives CASSPRQGAYNEQFF.

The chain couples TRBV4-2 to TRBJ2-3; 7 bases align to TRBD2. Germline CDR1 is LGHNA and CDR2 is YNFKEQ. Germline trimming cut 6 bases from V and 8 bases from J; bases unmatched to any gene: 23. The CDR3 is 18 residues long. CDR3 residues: CASRHREERGGYGGTQYF. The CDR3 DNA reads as TGTGCCAGCAGACACCGGGAGGAGCGGGGCGGTTATGGAGGTACGCAGTATTTT.

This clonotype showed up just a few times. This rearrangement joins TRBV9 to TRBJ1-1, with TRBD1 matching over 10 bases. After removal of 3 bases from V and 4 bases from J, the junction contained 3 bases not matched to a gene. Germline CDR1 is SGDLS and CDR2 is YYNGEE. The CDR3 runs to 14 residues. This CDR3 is CASSGRTGGTEAFF. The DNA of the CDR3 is TGTGCCAGCAGCGGACGGACAGGGGGCACTGAAGCTTTCTTT.

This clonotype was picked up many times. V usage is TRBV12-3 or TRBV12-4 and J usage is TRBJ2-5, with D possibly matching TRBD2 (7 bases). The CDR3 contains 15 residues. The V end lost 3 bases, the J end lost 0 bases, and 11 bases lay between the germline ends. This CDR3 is CASSFRGAYQETQYF. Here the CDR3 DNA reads TGTGCCAGCAGTTTTCGGGGGGCGTACCAAGAGACCCAGTACTTC.

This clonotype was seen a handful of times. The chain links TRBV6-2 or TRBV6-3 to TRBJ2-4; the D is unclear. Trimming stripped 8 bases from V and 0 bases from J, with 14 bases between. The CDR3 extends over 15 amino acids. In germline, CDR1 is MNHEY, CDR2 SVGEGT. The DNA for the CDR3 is TGTGCCAGCTTCGGTAGATACTTAGCCAAAAACATTCAGTACTTC. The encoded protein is CASFGRYLAKNIQYF.

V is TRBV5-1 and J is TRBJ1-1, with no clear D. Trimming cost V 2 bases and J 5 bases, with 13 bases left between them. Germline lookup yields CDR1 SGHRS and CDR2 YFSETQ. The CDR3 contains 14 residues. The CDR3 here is CASSLSAGETEAFF. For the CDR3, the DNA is TGCGCCAGCAGCTTATCAGCCGGGGAGACTGAAGCTTTCTTT.

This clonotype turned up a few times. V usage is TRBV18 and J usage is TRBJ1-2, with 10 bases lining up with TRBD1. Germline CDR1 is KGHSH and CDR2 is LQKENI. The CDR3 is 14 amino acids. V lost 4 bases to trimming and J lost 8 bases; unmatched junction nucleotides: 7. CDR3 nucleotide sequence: TGTGCCAGCTCACGCGGACAGGGGGAAGACGGCTACACCTTC. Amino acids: CASSRGQGEDGYTF. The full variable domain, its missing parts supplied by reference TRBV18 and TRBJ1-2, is NAGVMQNPRHLVRRRGQEARLRCSPMKGHSHVYWYRQLPEEGLKFMVYLQKENIIDESGMPKERFSAEFPKEGPSILRIQQVVRGDSAAYFCASSRGQGEDGYTFGSGTRLTVV.

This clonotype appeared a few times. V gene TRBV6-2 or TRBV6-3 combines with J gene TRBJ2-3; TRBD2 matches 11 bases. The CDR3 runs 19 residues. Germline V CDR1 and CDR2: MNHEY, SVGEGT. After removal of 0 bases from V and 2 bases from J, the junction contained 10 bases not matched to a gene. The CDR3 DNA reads TGTGCCAGCAGTTACTCGTGGCTAGCGGGGGGCCAAATCACAGATACGCAGTATTTT. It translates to CASSYSWLAGGQITDTQYF.

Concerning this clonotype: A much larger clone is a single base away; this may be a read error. CDR3 in DNA: TGTGCCATCAGAGGACAGGATTCCTACAATGAGCAGTACTTC. This sequence encodes CAIRGQDSYNEQYF. The chain carries TRBV10-3 and TRBJ2-1, with 7 positions matching TRBD1. The end of the DNA is better explained by TRBJ2-7, so the J call may be wrong. The germline gives CDR1 ENHRY, CDR2 SYGVKD. CDR3 length equals 14 residues.

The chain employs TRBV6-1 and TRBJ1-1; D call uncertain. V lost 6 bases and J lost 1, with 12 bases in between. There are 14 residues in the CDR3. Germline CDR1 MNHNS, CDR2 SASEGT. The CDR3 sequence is CASSERGRNTEAFF. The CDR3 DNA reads TGTGCCAGCAGCGAGAGAGGTCGGAACACTGAAGCTTTCTTT.

The CDR3 spells CASSIGGSLNPQPQHF. The CDR3 DNA reads TGTGCCAGTAGTATAGGTGGCAGTTTAAACCCTCAGCCCCAGCATTTT. The chain recombines TRBV19 with TRBJ1-5; no definite D call. Trimming removed 1 base at V and 6 bases at J, with 16 bases between. The CDR3 extends over 16 amino acids. Germline assignment: CDR1 LNHDA and CDR2 SQIVND (reference sequence).

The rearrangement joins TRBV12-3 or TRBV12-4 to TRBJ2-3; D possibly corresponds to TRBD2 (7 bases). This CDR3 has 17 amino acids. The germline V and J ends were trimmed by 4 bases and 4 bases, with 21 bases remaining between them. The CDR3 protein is CASSYSEAGEGADTQYF. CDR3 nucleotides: TGTGCCAGCAGTTACTCCGAGGCGGGAGAGGGGGCAGATACGCAGTATTTT.

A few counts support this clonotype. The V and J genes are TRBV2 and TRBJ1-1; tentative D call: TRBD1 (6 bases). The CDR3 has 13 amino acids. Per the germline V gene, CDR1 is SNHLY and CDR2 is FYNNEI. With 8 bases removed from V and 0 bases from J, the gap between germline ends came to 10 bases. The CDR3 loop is CASSDSMNTEAFF. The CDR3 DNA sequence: TGTGCCAGCTCGGACAGTATGAACACTGAAGCTTTCTTT. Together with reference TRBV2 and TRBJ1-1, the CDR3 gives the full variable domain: EPEVTQTPSHQVTQMGQEVILRCVPISNHLYFYWYRQILGQKVEFLVSFYNNEISEKSEIFDDQFSVERPDGSNFTLKIRSTKLEDSAMYFCASSDSMNTEAFFGQGTRLTVV.

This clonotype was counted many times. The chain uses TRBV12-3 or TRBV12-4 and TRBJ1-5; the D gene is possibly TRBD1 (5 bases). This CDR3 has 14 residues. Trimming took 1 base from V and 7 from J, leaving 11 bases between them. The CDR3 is CASSLGQGRQPQHF. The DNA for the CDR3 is TGTGCCAGCAGTTTAGGGCAGGGCAGACAGCCCCAGCATTTT.

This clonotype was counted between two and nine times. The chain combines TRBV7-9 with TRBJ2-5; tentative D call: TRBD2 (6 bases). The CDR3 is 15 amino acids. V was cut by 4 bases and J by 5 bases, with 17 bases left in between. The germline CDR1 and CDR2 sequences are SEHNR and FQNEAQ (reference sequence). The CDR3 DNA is TGTGCCAGCAGCTCGGACTATTTTTTGAAGGAGACCCAGTACTTC. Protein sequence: CASSSDYFLKETQYF. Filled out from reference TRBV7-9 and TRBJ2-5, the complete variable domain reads DTGVSQNPRHKITKRGQNVTFRCDPISEHNRLYWYRQTLGQGPEFLTYFQNEAQLEKSRLLSDRFSAERPKGSFSTLEIQRTEQGDSAMYLCASSSDYFLKETQYFGPGTRLLVL.

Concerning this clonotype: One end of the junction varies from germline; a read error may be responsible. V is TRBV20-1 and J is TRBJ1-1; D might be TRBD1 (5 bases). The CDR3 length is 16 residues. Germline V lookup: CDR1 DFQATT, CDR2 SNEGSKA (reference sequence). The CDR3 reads CSARLAGPGFDTEPFF. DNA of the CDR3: TGCAGTGCCAGGCTGGCAGGGCCGGGCTTCGACACTGAACCTTTCTTT.

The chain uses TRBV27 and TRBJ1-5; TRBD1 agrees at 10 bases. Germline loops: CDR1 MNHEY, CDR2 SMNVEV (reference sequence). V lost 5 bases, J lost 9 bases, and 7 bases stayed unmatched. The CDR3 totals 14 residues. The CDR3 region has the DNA TGTGCCAGCAGTCCCGGACAGGGGGTATCGCCCCAGCATTTT. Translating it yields CASSPGQGVSPQHF.

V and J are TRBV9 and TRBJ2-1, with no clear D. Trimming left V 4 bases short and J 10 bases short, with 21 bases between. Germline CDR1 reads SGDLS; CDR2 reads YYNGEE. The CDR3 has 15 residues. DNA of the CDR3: TGTGCCAGCAGCCCCGGCTCCTTGAAATTCAAGGAGCAGTTCTTC. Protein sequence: CASSPGSLKFKEQFF.

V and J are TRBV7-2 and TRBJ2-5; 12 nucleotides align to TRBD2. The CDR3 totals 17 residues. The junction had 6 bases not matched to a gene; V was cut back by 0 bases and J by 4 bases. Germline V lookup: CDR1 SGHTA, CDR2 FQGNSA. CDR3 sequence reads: CASSLATLLAGGETQYF. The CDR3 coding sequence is TGTGCCAGCAGCTTAGCTACATTACTAGCGGGGGGAGAGACCCAGTACTTC.

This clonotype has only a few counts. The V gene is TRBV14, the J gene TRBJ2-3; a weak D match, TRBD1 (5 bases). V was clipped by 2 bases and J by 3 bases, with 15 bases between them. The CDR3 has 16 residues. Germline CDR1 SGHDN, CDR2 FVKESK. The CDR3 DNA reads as TGTGCCAGCAGCCAATTTACAGGCAAGGTGACAGATACGCAGTATTTT. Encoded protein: CASSQFTGKVTDTQYF. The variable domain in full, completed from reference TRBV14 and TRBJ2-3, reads EAGVTQFPSHSVIEKGQTVTLRCDPISGHDNLYWYRRVMGKEIKFLLHFVKESKQDESGMPNNRFLAERTGGTYSTLKVQPAELEDSGVYFCASSQFTGKVTDTQYFGPGTRLTVL.

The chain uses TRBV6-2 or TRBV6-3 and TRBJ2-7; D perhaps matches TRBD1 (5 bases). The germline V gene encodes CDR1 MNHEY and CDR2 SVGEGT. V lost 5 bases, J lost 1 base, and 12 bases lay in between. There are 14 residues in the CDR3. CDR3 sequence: CASSKGQVSYEQYF. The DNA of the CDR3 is TGTGCCAGCAGTAAGGGGCAGGTTTCCTACGAGCAGTACTTC.

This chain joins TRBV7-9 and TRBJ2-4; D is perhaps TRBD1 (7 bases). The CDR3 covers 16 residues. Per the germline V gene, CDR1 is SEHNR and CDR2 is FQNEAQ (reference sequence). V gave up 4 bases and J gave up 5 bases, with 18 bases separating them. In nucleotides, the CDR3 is TGTGCCAGCAGCTCCCCCCCCGACAGGGAGGAAAACATTCAGTACTTC. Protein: CASSSPPDREENIQYF.

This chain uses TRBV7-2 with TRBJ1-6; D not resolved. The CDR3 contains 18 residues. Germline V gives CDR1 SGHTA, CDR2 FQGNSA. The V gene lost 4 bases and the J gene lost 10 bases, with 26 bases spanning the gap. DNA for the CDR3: TGTGCCAGCAGCTCACGTCCCGTAGAGTCGAATACGGACTCACCCCTCCACTTT. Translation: CASSSRPVESNTDSPLHF.

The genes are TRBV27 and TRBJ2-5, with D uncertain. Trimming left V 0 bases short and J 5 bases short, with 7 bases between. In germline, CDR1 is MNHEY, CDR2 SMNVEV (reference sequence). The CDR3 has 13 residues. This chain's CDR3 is CASSLSLKETQYF. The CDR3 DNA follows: TGTGCCAGCAGTTTATCCCTCAAGGAGACCCAGTACTTC.

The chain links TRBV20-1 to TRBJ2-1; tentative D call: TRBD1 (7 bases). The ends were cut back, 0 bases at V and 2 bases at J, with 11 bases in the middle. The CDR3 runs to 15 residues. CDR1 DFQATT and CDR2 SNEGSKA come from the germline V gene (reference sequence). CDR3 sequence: CSARDQGGAYNEQFF. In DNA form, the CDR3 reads TGCAGTGCTAGAGATCAGGGGGGCGCCTACAATGAGCAGTTCTTC.

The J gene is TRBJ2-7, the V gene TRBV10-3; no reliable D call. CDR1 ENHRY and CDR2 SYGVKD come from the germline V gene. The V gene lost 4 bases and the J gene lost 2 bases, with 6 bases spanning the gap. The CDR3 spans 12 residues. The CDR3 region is CAISAGPYEQYF. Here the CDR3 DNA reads TGTGCCATCAGTGCCGGTCCCTACGAGCAGTACTTC.

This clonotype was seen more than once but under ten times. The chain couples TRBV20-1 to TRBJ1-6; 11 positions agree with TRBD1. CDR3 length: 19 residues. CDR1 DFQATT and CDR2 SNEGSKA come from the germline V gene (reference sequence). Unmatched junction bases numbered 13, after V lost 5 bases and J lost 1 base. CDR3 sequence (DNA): TGCAGTGCTCCTCAATGGATTGGGACAGGGGGATCCTATAATTCACCCCTCCACTTT. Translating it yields CSAPQWIGTGGSYNSPLHF.

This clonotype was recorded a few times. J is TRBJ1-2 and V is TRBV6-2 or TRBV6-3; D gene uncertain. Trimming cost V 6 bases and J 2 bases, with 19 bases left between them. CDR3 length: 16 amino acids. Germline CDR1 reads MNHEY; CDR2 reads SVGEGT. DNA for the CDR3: TGTGCCAGCAGCCAAGGAGGCCGAAGGTCGAACTATGGCTACACCTTC. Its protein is CASSQGGRRSNYGYTF.

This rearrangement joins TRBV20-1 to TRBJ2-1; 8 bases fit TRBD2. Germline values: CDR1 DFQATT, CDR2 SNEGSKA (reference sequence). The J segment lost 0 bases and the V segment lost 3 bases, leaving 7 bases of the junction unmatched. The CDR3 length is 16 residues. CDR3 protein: CSASAASGYSYNEQFF. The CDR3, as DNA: TGCAGTGCTAGCGCGGCTAGCGGGTACTCCTACAATGAGCAGTTCTTC.

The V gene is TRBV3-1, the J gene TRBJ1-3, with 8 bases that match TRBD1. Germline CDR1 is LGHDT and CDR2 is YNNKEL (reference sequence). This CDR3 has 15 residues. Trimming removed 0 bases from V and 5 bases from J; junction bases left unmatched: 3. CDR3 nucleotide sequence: TGTGCCAGCAGCCAAGAGGGCAGGGGGCGAAACACCATATATTTT. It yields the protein CASSQEGRGRNTIYF.

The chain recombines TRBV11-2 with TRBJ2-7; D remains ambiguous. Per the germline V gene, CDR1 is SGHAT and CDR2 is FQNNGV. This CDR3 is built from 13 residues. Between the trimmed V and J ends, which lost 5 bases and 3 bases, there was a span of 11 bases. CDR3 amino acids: CASSVRQNYEQYF. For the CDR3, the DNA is TGTGCCAGCAGCGTGCGGCAGAACTACGAGCAGTACTTC.

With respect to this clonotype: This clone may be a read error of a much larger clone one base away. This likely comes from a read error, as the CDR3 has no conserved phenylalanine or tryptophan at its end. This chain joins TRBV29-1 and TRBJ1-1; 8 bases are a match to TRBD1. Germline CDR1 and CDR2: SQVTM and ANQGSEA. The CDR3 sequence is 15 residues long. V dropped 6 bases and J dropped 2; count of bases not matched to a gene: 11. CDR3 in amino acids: CSVRTGTDSNTEAFL. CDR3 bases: TGCAGCGTACGGACAGGGACGGACTCTAACACTGAAGCTTTCTTG.